Listed below are T cell receptor beta chains from one sample, sequenced in a study of metastatic and nonmetastatic thyroid tumors. TCRdb re-called clones via MiXCR from the PCR reads. The table records approximately 15,000 clones, 24% of them present only once. Sequenced material: tumor tissue. Every receptor here comes from a female donor with papillary thyroid cancer or a benign thyroid nodule (not recorded which). Some clones in this sample may be carry-over from other donors' samples. Each CDR3 is given with its conserved first and last residue. D genes are given only for firm matches. Expanded clones get a size class; other rows say once, few or many, or leave the size out.

D	V	size	J	CDR3	DNA
TRBD2	TRBV2	NA	TRBJ2-7	CASAGTSGKSSYEQYF	TGTGCCAGCGCCGGGACTAGCGGGAAGAGCTCCTACGAGCAGTACTTC
NA	TRBV25-1	many	TRBJ2-1	CASSPPPTVNNEQFF	TGTGCCAGCAGTCCTCCCCCGACAGTCAACAATGAGCAGTTCTTC
TRBD2	TRBV19	NA	TRBJ2-7	CASPPPGLAGNEQYF	TGTGCCAGTCCTCCTCCGGGACTAGCGGGCAACGAGCAGTACTTC
NA	TRBV11-2	medium-sized	TRBJ2-1	CASSARGGPYNEQFF	TGTGCCAGCAGCGCTAGAGGAGGTCCCTACAATGAGCAGTTCTTC
NA	TRBV11-2	medium-sized	TRBJ2-7	CASSLSSTNEQYF	TGTGCCAGCAGCTTATCGTCCACCAACGAGCAGTACTTC
NA	TRBV24-1	many	TRBJ2-5	CATSVVGKETQYF	TGTGCCACCAGTGTAGTAGGGAAGGAGACCCAGTACTTC
NA	TRBV14	many	TRBJ1-2	CASSQAGVGGYTF	TGTGCCAGCAGCCAAGCGGGCGTTGGAGGCTACACCTTC
TRBD1	TRBV11-1	NA	TRBJ2-1	CASSSGQGVALNEQLF	TGTGCCAGCAGCTCAGGACAGGGTGTGGCCCTCAATGAGCAGTTATTC
NA	TRBV6-6	NA	TRBJ1-1	CASSYSVGLPFF	TGTGCCAGCAGTTACTCCGTAGGGCTGCCTTTCTTT
NA	TRBV28	few	TRBJ1-6	CESSSTGLSYSPLHF	TGTGAAAGCAGTTCAACAGGGTTGTCGTATTCACCCCTCCACTTT
NA	TRBV11-2	medium-sized	TRBJ1-3	CASSTQGSHSGNTIYF	TGTGCCAGCAGCACACAAGGGTCACACTCTGGAAACACCATATATTTT
NA	TRBV3-1	many	TRBJ1-6	CASSQEGAGVYNSPLHF	TGTGCCAGCAGCCAAGAAGGGGCAGGGGTCTATAATTCACCCCTCCACTTT
NA	TRBV20-1	many	TRBJ1-5	CSASLPETYSNQPQHF	TGCAGTGCCTCCCTTCCGGAGACATATAGCAATCAGCCCCAGCATTTT
TRBD1	TRBV2	few	TRBJ1-3	CARSTGDSGNTIYF	TGTGCCAGATCTACAGGGGATTCTGGAAACACCATATATTTT
NA	TRBV27	NA	TRBJ2-3	CASSQGPGGATQYF	TGTGCCAGCAGCCAGGGGCCCGGAGGGGCTACGCAGTATTTT
NA	TRBV10-3	many	TRBJ1-6	CAIREGTGSPLHF	TGTGCCATCAGGGAGGGGACGGGTTCACCCCTCCACTTT
TRBD1	TRBV12-3/TRBV12-4	few	TRBJ2-7	CATSPGQGAPLEQYF	TGTGCCACCAGTCCCGGACAGGGGGCGCCCCTCGAGCAGTACTTC
NA	TRBV20-1	many	TRBJ2-3	CSARDLGGGTDTQYF	TGCAGTGCTAGAGATCTTGGCGGGGGCACAGATACGCAGTATTTT
TRBD2	TRBV7-2	NA	TRBJ2-1	CASSPPGLEGHEQFF	TGTGCCAGCAGCCCGCCGGGACTAGAGGGGCATGAGCAGTTCTTC
NA	TRBV4-3	NA	TRBJ2-2	CASSQGANTGELFF	TGCGCCAGCAGCCAGGGGGCGAACACCGGGGAGCTGTTTTTT
NA	TRBV20-1	NA	TRBJ2-1	CSAHTGEWTYNEQFF	TGCAGTGCCCATACGGGAGAGTGGACCTACAATGAGCAGTTCTTC
NA	TRBV20-1	medium-sized	TRBJ2-3	CSVGQFTDTQYF	TGCAGTGTTGGACAGTTTACAGATACGCAGTATTTT
NA	TRBV20-1	many	TRBJ2-4	CSARELGDLRYF	TGCAGTGCTAGGGAACTGGGAGATCTACGGTACTTC